These 18 T cell receptor beta chains came from one sample sequenced in a study of tumor and adjacent non-tumor tissue in lung cancer. TCRbeta libraries were built with three rounds of nested PCR, modified from ARM-PCR. TCRdb processed the multiplex PCR reads anew with MiXCR; each CDR3 protein has one entry. This table holds roughly 66,000 distinct CDR3 sequences, less than 80% found once. RNA was extracted from bulk tissue without any cell sorting. The source material was lung tumor tissue. The source of these receptors is a man aged 60 to 75 with non-small cell lung cancer.

In this sample, this clonotype turned up a few times. The chain combines TRBV2 with TRBJ2-3, with a possible D match to TRBD2 (6 bases). Germline loops: CDR1 SNHLY, CDR2 FYNNEI. The CDR3 is made up of 11 amino acids. With 9 bases removed from V and 7 bases from J, the gap between germline ends came to 11 bases. For the CDR3, the DNA is TGTGCCAGGGAGAGCGGGTATACGCAGTATTTT. Translation: CARESGYTQYF.

In regard to this clonotype: The conserved final phenylalanine or tryptophan is absent from the CDR3, which likely points to a read error. V and J are TRBV12-3 or TRBV12-4 and TRBJ1-2, with a possible D match to TRBD1 (5 bases). The CDR3 is made up of 13 amino acids. The CDR3 is CGSTPRDGYGYTH. The DNA of the CDR3 is TGTGGCAGCACTCCTCGGGACGGCTATGGCTACACCCAC.

To note about this clonotype: Compared with germline, one end of the junction differs, possibly owing to a read error. The V gene is TRBV6-5, the J gene TRBJ1-3; D is unresolved. Per germline, CDR1 MNHEY and CDR2 SVGAGI. This CDR3 is 15 amino acids long. Here the CDR3 reads CARSYSRRSVNTIYF. CDR3 bases: TGTGCCAGGAGTTACTCCAGAAGATCTGTAAACACCATATATTTT.

To note about this clonotype: Its ends do not fully match the called genes, so a read error is possible. The chain is built from TRBV6-5 and TRBJ1-1; the D is unclear. Germline-derived CDR1 and CDR2 are MNHEY and SVGAGI. The CDR3 runs to 15 residues. The CDR3 nucleotides are TGTGCCAGCTGTTACGGCGGTCAGGTGTCCACTGGAGCTTTCTTT. As protein: CASCYGGQVSTGAFF.

Of note for this clonotype: The junction does not match germline at one end; this may be a read error. The chain has TRBV5-1 and TRBJ2-1; 13 bases align to TRBD2. Germline CDR1 SGHRS, CDR2 YFSETQ. This CDR3 is built from 17 residues. CDR3: CASMKVWTSGSRNEKFF. The CDR3 DNA follows: TGCGCCAGCATGAAAGTTTGGACTAGCGGGAGTCGGAATGAGAAGTTCTTC. The full variable domain, in which reference TRBV5-1 and TRBJ2-1 provide the parts outside the CDR3, is KAGVTQTPRYLIKTRGQQVTLSCSPISGHRSVSWYQQTPGQGLQFLFEYFSETQRNKGNFPGRFSGRQFSNSRSEMNVSTLELGDSALYLCASMKVWTSGSRNEKFFGPGTRLTVL.

A single count supports this clonotype. The junction departs from germline at one end; a sequencing error may be responsible. V is TRBV12-3 or TRBV12-4 and J is TRBJ1-5; D is unclear. This CDR3 is 15 amino acids long. CDR3 loop: CASTLRQGSNQPQRF. In DNA form, the CDR3 reads TGTGCCAGCACCTTACGACAAGGTAGCAATCAGCCCCAGCGTTTT.

In the case of this clonotype: A read error may produce the germline difference seen at one junction end. The rearrangement links TRBV11-1 to TRBJ2-7; 9 bases are shared with TRBD1. CDR1 is SGHAT and CDR2 is FQDESV in the germline V gene (reference sequence). The CDR3 is made up of 13 amino acids. CDR3 nucleotide sequence: TGTACCAGCAGTCCACAGGGGGCGGACGAGCAGTACTTC. It yields the protein CTSSPQGADEQYF.

This clonotype was counted once. Relative to the germline gene, one junction end is altered; a read error may explain this. The V and J genes are TRBV24-1 and TRBJ2-6; D remains unclear. Germline CDR1 and CDR2: KGHDR and SFDVKD. The CDR3 runs to 16 residues. The CDR3 DNA follows: TGTGCCACCAGTGACCCCTCCCGGAGAGGACCCAACGTCCTAACTTTC. This codes for CATSDPSRRGPNVLTF.

By share, this clonotype counts as medium-sized. The chain recombines TRBV29-1 with TRBJ2-3, with a tentative D call TRBD2 (6 bases). The CDR3 is 13 residues long. V lost 6 bases, J lost 4 bases, and 14 bases lay in between. CDR1 SQVTM and CDR2 ANQGSEA come from the germline V gene. The CDR3, as DNA: TGCAGCGTCGGAGAGCGGGTTGCAGATACGCAGTATTTT. It yields the protein CSVGERVADTQYF.

In the case of this clonotype: The junction does not match germline at one end; this may be a read error. CDR3 residues: CVSSKQGDMRNQPQHF. In DNA form, the CDR3 reads TGTGTCAGCAGTAAACAAGGGGACATGAGGAATCAGCCCCAGCATTTT. The chain carries TRBV6-5 and TRBJ1-5, with D perhaps TRBD1 (6 bases). The CDR3 loop spans 16 amino acids. The germline gives CDR1 MNHEY, CDR2 SVGAGI.

Points on this clonotype: The conserved closing phenylalanine or tryptophan is absent in this CDR3, likely reflecting a read error. The genes are TRBV29-1 and TRBJ1-2, with 8 positions matching TRBD1. CDR1 and CDR2 from the germline V gene are SQVTM and ANQGSEA. The V gene end was trimmed by 4 bases and the J gene end by 2 bases; junction bases not matched to a gene: 15. CDR3 length: 17 amino acids. CDR3 DNA sequence: TGCAGCGTTGGGTTTAACACCGGGACAGGATCAAACTATGGCTACACCCTC. It is translated as CSVGFNTGTGSNYGYTL.

On this clonotype itself: The junction does not match germline at one end; this may be a read error. The rearrangement joins TRBV29-1 to TRBJ2-1, with TRBD2 as a possible D gene (6 bases). CDR3 size: 15 residues. CDR1 is SQVTM and CDR2 is ANQGSEA in the germline V gene. CDR3 bases: TGCAGTGTTGGCCCTTACGCCGGGAGTTCGGTCGAGCAGTTCTTC. This gives the protein CSVGPYAGSSVEQFF.

The chain links TRBV5-4 to TRBJ2-2; D gene ambiguous. This CDR3 contains 14 residues. The germline V gene encodes CDR1 SGHNT and CDR2 YYREEE (reference sequence). V lost 5 bases to trimming and J lost 0 bases, with 8 bases between them. This chain's CDR3 is CASRMQTNTGELFF. The CDR3 region has the DNA TGTGCCAGCAGAATGCAGACGAACACCGGGGAGCTGTTTTTT.

The gene calls are TRBV11-2 and TRBJ2-7, with 8 bases aligning to TRBD2. Germline values: CDR1 SGHAT, CDR2 FQNNGV. V dropped 5 bases and J dropped 5; count of bases not matched to a gene: 8. The CDR3 sequence is 14 residues long. CDR3 sequence: CASSILREGDEQYF. In nucleotides, the CDR3 is TGTGCCAGCAGCATCTTACGGGAGGGCGACGAGCAGTACTTC. Drawing the rest from reference TRBV11-2 and TRBJ2-7, the complete variable domain is EAGVAQSPRYKIIEKRQSVAFWCNPISGHATLYWYQQILGQGPKLLIQFQNNGVVDDSQLPKDRFSAERLKGVDSTLKIQPAKLEDSAVYLCASSILREGDEQYFGPGTRLTVT.

Points on this clonotype: At one boundary the junction diverges from the germline segment, which might be a read error. The V and J genes are TRBV29-1 and TRBJ2-7; D ambiguous. This CDR3 is 13 amino acids long. Germline-derived CDR1 and CDR2 are SQVTM and ANQGSEA. The CDR3 loop reads CSTQNNGNYEHYF. The CDR3 DNA reads as TGCAGCACCCAGAATAATGGCAACTACGAGCATTACTTC.

The V and J genes are TRBV6-5 and TRBJ2-1; D is possibly TRBD2 (6 bases). There are 12 residues in the CDR3. Germline CDR1 is MNHEY and CDR2 is SVGAGI. V was pared by 7 bases and J by 7 bases, with 11 bases between. The CDR3 bases are TGTGCCAGCATGGCGGGAAATAATGAGCAGTTCTTC. It is translated as CASMAGNNEQFF.

Notes on this clonotype: A junction end diverges from the germline sequence, so it may reflect a read error. The chain joins TRBV12-3 or TRBV12-4 to TRBJ2-7; 8 bases fit TRBD1. This CDR3 region has 13 residues. CDR3 in amino acids: CANSSYRGNEQYF. In DNA, the CDR3 is TGCGCCAACAGTTCCTACAGGGGGAACGAGCAGTACTTC.

This clonotype was detected ten times or more. The chain has TRBV6-2 or TRBV6-3 and TRBJ2-1, with 8 bases that match TRBD2. The germline V gene encodes CDR1 MNHEY and CDR2 SVGEGT. The trim removed 6 bases at V and 6 bases at J, leaving 7 bases unmatched. The CDR3 is made up of 14 amino acids. The CDR3 bases are TGTGCCAGCAGGGAGCGGGGGCGAGGCAATGAGCAGTTCTTC. Its protein is CASRERGRGNEQFF.